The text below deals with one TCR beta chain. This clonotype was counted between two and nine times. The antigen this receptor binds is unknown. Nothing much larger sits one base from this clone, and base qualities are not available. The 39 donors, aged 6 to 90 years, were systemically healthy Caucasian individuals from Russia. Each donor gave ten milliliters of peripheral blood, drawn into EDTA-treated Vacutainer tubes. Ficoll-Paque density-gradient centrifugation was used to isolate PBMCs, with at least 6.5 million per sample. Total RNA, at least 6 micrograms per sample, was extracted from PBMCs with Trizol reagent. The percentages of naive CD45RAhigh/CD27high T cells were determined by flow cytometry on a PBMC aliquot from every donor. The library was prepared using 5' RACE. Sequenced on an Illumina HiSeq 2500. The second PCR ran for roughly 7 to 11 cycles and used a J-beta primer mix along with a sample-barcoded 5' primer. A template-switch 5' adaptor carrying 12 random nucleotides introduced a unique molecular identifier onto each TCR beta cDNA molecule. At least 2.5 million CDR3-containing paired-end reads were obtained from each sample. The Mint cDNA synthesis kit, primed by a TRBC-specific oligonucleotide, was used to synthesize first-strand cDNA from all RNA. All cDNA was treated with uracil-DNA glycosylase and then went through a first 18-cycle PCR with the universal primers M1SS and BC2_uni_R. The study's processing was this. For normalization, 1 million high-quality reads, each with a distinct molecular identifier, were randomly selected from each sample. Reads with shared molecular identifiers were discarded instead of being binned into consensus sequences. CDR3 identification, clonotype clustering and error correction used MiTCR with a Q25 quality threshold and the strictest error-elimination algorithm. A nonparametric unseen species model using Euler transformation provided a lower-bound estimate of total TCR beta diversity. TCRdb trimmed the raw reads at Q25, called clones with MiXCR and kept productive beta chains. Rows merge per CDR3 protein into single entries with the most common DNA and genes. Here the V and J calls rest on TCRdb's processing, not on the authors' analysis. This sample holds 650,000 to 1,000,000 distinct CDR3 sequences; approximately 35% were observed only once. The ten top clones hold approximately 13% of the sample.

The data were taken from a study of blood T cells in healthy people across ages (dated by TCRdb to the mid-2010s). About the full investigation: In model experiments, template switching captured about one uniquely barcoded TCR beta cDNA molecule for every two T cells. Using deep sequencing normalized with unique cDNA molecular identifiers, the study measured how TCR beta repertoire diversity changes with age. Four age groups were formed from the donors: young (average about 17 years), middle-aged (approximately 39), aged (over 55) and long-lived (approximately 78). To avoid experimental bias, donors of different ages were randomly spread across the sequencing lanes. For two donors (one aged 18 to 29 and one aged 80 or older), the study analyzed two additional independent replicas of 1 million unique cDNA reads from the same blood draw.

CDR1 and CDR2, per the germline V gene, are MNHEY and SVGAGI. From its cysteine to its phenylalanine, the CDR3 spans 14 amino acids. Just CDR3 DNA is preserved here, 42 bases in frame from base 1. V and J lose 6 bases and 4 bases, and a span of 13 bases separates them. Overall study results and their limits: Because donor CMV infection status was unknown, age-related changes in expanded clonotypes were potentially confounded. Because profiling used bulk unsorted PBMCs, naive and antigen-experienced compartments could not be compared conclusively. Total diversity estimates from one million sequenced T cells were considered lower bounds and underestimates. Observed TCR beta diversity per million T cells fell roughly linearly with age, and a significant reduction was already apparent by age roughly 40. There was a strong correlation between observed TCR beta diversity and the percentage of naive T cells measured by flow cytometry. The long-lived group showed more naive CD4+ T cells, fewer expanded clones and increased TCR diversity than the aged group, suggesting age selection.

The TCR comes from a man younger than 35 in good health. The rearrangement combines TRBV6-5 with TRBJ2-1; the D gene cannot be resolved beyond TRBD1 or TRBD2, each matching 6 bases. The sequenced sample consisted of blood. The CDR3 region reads CASRSRGAYNEQFF. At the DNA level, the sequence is TGTGCCAGCAGGAGTAGGGGGGCGTACAATGAGCAGTTCTTC.